The 8 T cell receptor beta chains below all came from one sample that was sequenced in a study of T-cell memory formation after mild COVID-19 (dated by TCRdb to the early 2020s). The receptor library was made with 5' RACE. The listed sequencing device is Illumina NovaSeq 6000. The public reads were run again by TCRdb, first through fastp at Q25 and then through MiXCR, and only productive beta chains were kept. Each CDR3 protein appears once, grouped with its most common genes and DNA. This sample is represented by about 360,000 distinct CDR3 sequences; approximately 14% of them were singletons. The ten largest clonotypes hold about 20% of the sample. The sequenced material came from PBMCs or a T cell subset sorted from them (not recorded which). The receptor set was obtained from a man aged 18 to 29 who had mild COVID-19 (a few samples of this study predate the infection). The sample titles of this study are shuffled in the database, so cell type and time point are left out; the donor was told from shared clones.

This clonotype was observed a handful of times. The rearrangement uses TRBV20-1 and TRBJ1-5; 7 bases line up with TRBD1. Trimming removed 0 bases from V and 3 bases from J; junction bases left unmatched: 11. The CDR3 consists of 17 residues. CDR1 and CDR2 from the germline V gene are DFQATT and SNEGSKA (reference sequence). The DNA of the CDR3 is TGCAGTGCTAGAGATAGCGCCGAACAGGGGAACAATCAGCCCCAGCATTTT. It specifies CSARDSAEQGNNQPQHF.

This clonotype was recorded at least ten times. The chain carries TRBV27 and TRBJ2-1, with 9 bases aligning to TRBD1. The CDR3 consists of 16 residues. J gave up 1 base and V 4 bases, and 5 bases lay outside the gene matches. Germline values: CDR1 MNHEY, CDR2 SMNVEV (reference sequence). CDR3 residues: CASSSGTGQSYNEQFF. Written as DNA, the CDR3 is TGTGCCAGCAGTTCCGGGACAGGGCAATCCTACAATGAGCAGTTCTTC.

This clonotype has a handful of counts. The chain combines TRBV9 with TRBJ2-3; perhaps TRBD2 as D (5 bases). Germline assignment: CDR1 SGDLS and CDR2 YYNGEE. The V and J ends lost 0 bases and 0 bases respectively, with 8 bases between them. The CDR3 totals 15 residues. The CDR3 DNA reads as TGTGCCAGCAGCGTAGGTCCGGGGAGCACAGATACGCAGTATTTT. Translated: CASSVGPGSTDTQYF. Using reference TRBV9 and TRBJ2-3 for the parts outside the CDR3, the full variable domain is DSGVTQTPKHLITATGQRVTLRCSPRSGDLSVYWYQQSLDQGLQFLIQYYNGEERAKGNILERFSAQQFPDLHSELNLSSLELGDSALYFCASSVGPGSTDTQYFGPGTRLTVL.

This clonotype was detected only a few times. J is TRBJ1-1 and V is TRBV5-1, with D uncertain. Trimming took 4 bases from V and 3 from J, leaving 13 bases between them. This CDR3 is built from 14 residues. Germline-derived CDR1 and CDR2 are SGHRS and YFSETQ. The CDR3 region has the DNA TGCGCCAGCAGCCCGAGCTCGAGTGACACTGAAGCTTTCTTT. Translated, it gives CASSPSSSDTEAFF.

This clonotype was detected a few times. The chain recombines TRBV7-2 with TRBJ1-4, with D unresolved. The CDR3 sequence is 15 residues long. Germline-derived CDR1 and CDR2 are SGHTA and FQGNSA. The V gene lost 5 bases and the J gene lost 7 bases, with 17 bases spanning the gap. The CDR3 coding sequence is TGTGCCAGCAGCCAAAGCCGGCCAGGTTTTGAAAAACTGTTTTTT. It is translated as CASSQSRPGFEKLFF.

The rearrangement uses TRBV20-1 and TRBJ1-4; no reliable D call. Trimming removed 0 bases from V and 7 bases from J, with 12 bases in between. Germline V gene lookup returns CDR1 DFQATT and CDR2 SNEGSKA (reference sequence). This CDR3 spans 14 amino acids. The CDR3 reads CSARDRAAVEKLFF. The DNA of the CDR3 is TGCAGTGCTAGAGATCGGGCAGCGGTTGAAAAACTGTTTTTT.

The chain has TRBV29-1 and TRBJ2-1; D not certain. Trimming took off 4 bases at V and 10 bases at J, with 14 bases between the two ends. The CDR3 is 12 residues long. The germline V gene encodes CDR1 SQVTM and CDR2 ANQGSEA. The CDR3 DNA reads TGCAGCGTTGGTAACCGGGCAGCCGAGCAGTTCTTC. Encoded protein: CSVGNRAAEQFF.

The sample holds a few counts of this clonotype. V gene TRBV5-5 combines with J gene TRBJ2-3, with 12 bases that match TRBD2. The ends lost 4 bases at V and 7 bases at J; junction bases unmatched: 13. CDR1 is SGHKS, CDR2 YYEKEE, per germline (reference sequence). The CDR3 has 17 amino acids. The CDR3 loop is CASSRIPSGGAGNTQYF. The CDR3 DNA reads TGTGCCAGCAGCCGCATTCCTAGCGGGGGGGCCGGGAATACGCAGTATTTT.